The 12 T cell receptor beta chains given below trace back to one sample, sequenced in a study of T cells in Graves' hyperthyroidism and ophthalmopathy. TCR beta CDR3 regions were amplified from RNA transcripts. In the first-round RT-PCR of the TCR CDR3, the HTBI primer set was used. MiXCR, applied by TCRdb to the multiplex PCR reads, yields one record per CDR3 protein. The data contain approximately 46,000 distinct CDR3 sequences, roughly 49% of them singletons. The sequencing input was peripheral blood or thyroid tissue (not recorded which). The receptors here all came from a woman between 50 and 59 years old with Graves' hyperthyroidism.

The chain links TRBV20-1 to TRBJ1-4; 8 nucleotides match TRBD1. The CDR3 extends over 14 amino acids. CDR1 and CDR2 (germline): DFQATT, SNEGSKA (reference sequence). V lost 4 bases to trimming and J lost 12 bases; unmatched junction nucleotides: 13. The CDR3: CSATGQVEGEELFF. CDR3 DNA: TGCAGTGCTACGGGACAGGTCGAGGGGGAAGAACTGTTTTTT.

V is TRBV20-1 and J is TRBJ2-7; D possibly matches TRBD1 or TRBD2 (7 bases each). Per germline, CDR1 DFQATT and CDR2 SNEGSKA (reference sequence). The CDR3 contains 19 residues. Trimming took off 0 bases at V and 1 base at J, with 25 bases between the two ends. In DNA, the CDR3 is TGCAGTGCTAGAGACCAGGGGGGGCTAGACAGGGTACGATCCTACGAGCAGTACTTC. This translates into CSARDQGGLDRVRSYEQYF.

Ten or more counts support this clonotype. The rearrangement joins TRBV20-1 to TRBJ2-3; maybe TRBD2 (5 bases). The CDR3 runs 12 residues. V was trimmed by 4 bases and J by 2 bases, leaving 7 bases between them. Germline V gene data show CDR1 as DFQATT and CDR2 as SNEGSKA (reference sequence). In DNA form, the CDR3 reads TGCAGTGCTATCGGGAACACAGATACGCAGTATTTT. Translated, it gives CSAIGNTDTQYF.

This chain uses TRBV29-1 with TRBJ1-2; D might be TRBD1 (5 bases). Germline-derived CDR1 and CDR2 are SQVTM and ANQGSEA. The CDR3 has 13 amino acids. The V and J ends lost 4 bases and 4 bases respectively, with 13 bases between them. The CDR3 DNA reads TGCAGCGTTGCTGTTGGGACGGCCTATGGCTACACCTTC. Encoded protein: CSVAVGTAYGYTF.

As for this clonotype: No conserved phenylalanine or tryptophan ends this CDR3, so it is likely a read error. V is TRBV7-9 and J is TRBJ1-2, with a weak D call TRBD1 (5 bases). The germline V gene has CDR1 SEHNR and CDR2 FQNEAQ (reference sequence). This CDR3 comprises 15 residues. V gave up 5 bases and J gave up 5 bases, with 18 bases separating them. In nucleotides, the CDR3 is TGTGCCAGCAGCACGAGGCAGGGTAGGAGTTATGGCTACACCTCC. Translation gives CASSTRQGRSYGYTS.

The chain uses TRBV4-1 and TRBJ2-7, with 13 bases identical to TRBD2. V lost 4 bases to trimming and J lost 3 bases; unmatched junction nucleotides: 15. The CDR3 extends over 19 amino acids. CDR1 and CDR2 from the germline V gene are MGHRA and YSYEKL. The CDR3 spells CASSRVTGTSGKSVYEQYF. The CDR3 DNA follows: TGCGCCAGCAGCCGAGTAACCGGGACTAGCGGGAAGAGTGTCTACGAGCAGTACTTC.

The gene calls are TRBV20-1 and TRBJ2-7, with TRBD2 matching 16 bases. Trimming removed 6 bases from V and 6 bases from J; junction bases left unmatched: 14. Germline V gene lookup returns CDR1 DFQATT and CDR2 SNEGSKA (reference sequence). The CDR3 totals 17 residues. The CDR3 bases are TGCAGTGCCGAGGGACTAGCGGGAGGGACAGCCCTCGGCGAGCAGTACTTC. Its protein product is CSAEGLAGGTALGEQYF.

This clonotype has ten or more counts. This chain joins TRBV6-6 and TRBJ2-5, with a weak D call TRBD2 (5 bases). The CDR3 runs 13 residues. The ends were cut back, 5 bases at V and 1 base at J, with 8 bases in the middle. The germline V gene has CDR1 MNHNY and CDR2 SVGAGI (reference sequence). Written as DNA, the CDR3 is TGTGCCAGCAGTACCGGGGTCCAAGAGACCCAGTACTTC. This sequence encodes CASSTGVQETQYF.

This clonotype came up many times. The V call is TRBV5-1, the J call TRBJ1-1; D remains ambiguous. The V and J ends lost 4 bases and 7 bases respectively, with 14 bases between them. This CDR3 spans 13 amino acids. Germline loops: CDR1 SGHRS, CDR2 YFSETQ. The DNA of the CDR3 is TGCGCCAGCAGCGCGAAAAGGGAGGGTGAAGCTTTCTTT. Its translation is CASSAKREGEAFF. The full variable domain, in which reference TRBV5-1 and TRBJ1-1 provide the parts outside the CDR3, is KAGVTQTPRYLIKTRGQQVTLSCSPISGHRSVSWYQQTPGQGLQFLFEYFSETQRNKGNFPGRFSGRQFSNSRSEMNVSTLELGDSALYLCASSAKREGEAFFGQGTRLTVV.

This clonotype was found many times. This chain uses TRBV20-1 with TRBJ2-3; 8 nucleotides line up with TRBD2. The V segment lost 3 bases and the J segment 6 bases; nucleotides outside the gene matches: 8. There are 14 residues in the CDR3. The V gene's germline CDR1 is DFQATT and CDR2 SNEGSKA (reference sequence). The CDR3 DNA sequence: TGCAGTGCTAGGAAGCGGGAGAGGGTGGATACGCAGTATTTT. Protein product: CSARKRERVDTQYF.

The CDR3 reads CASSPGTGPYNSPLHF. The CDR3 DNA reads as TGTGCCAGCAGTCCTGGGACAGGGCCCTATAATTCACCCCTCCACTTT. This chain uses TRBV2 with TRBJ1-6, with TRBD1 identical over 9 bases. The germline CDR1 and CDR2 sequences are SNHLY and FYNNEI. V was clipped by 5 bases and J by 2 bases; unmatched bases: 4. The CDR3 contains 16 residues.

As regards this clonotype: Germline is not matched at one junction end, which may reflect a read error. The chain couples TRBV2 to TRBJ2-7; 8 bases line up with TRBD1. Germline V gene sequence: CDR1 SNHLY, CDR2 FYNNEI. This CDR3 contains 14 residues. CDR3 in DNA: TGTGCCACCAGTGGTCCCAGGGGGCCCAACGAGCAGTACTTC. It yields the protein CATSGPRGPNEQYF.